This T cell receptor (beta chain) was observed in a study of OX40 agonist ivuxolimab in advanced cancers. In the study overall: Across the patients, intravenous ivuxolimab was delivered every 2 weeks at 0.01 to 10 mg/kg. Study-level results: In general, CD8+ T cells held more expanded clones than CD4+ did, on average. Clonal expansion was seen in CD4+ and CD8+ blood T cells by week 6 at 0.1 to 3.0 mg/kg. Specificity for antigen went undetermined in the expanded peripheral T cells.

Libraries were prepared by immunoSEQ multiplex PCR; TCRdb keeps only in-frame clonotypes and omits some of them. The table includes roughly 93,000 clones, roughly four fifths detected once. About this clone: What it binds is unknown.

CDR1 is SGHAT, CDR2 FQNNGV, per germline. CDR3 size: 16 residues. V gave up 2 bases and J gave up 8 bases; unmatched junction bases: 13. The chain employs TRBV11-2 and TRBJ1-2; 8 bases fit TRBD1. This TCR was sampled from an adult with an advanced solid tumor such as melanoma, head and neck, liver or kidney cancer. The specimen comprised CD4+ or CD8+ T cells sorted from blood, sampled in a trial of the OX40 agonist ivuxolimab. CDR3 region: CASSLNGGTGFEGYTF. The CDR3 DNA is TGTGCCAGCAGCTTAAATGGCGGGACAGGATTCGAAGGCTACACCTTC.